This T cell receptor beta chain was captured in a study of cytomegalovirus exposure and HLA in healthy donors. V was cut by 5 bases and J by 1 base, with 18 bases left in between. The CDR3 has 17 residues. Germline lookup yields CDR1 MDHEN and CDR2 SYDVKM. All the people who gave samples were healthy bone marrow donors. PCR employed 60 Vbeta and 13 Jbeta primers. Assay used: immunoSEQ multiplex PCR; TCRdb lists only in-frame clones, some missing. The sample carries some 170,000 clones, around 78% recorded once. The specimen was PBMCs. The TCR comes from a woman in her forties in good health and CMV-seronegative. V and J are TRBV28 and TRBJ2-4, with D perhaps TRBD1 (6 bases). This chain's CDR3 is CASSPVSGESAKNIQYF. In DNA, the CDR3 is TGTGCCAGCAGTCCGGTTTCAGGGGAGTCGGCCAAAAACATTCAGTACTTC. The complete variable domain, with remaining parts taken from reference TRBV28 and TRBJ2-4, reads DVKVTQSSRYLVKRTGEKVFLECVQDMDHENMFWYRQDPGLGLRLIYFSYDVKMKEKGDIPEGYSVSREKKERFSLILESASTNQTSMYLCASSPVSGESAKNIQYFGAGTRLSVL.